Below are 29 T cell receptor beta chains sequenced from a single sample in a study of identical twins. TCRdb used MiXCR to reprocess the 5' RACE reads, holding one entry per CDR3 protein. The sample has about 490,000 distinct CDR3 sequences; approximately 16% are singletons. The same data also went into a second study, on yellow fever vaccine responses in identical twins.

The sample comprised CD4+ T cells sorted from blood. These receptors were collected from a woman aged 18-29 years in good health.

This clonotype has only a few counts. This chain links TRBV25-1 with TRBJ2-1; TRBD1 agrees at 12 bases. The CDR3 is made up of 15 amino acids. Germline CDR1 MGHDK, CDR2 SYGVNS. Germline trimming cut 6 bases from V and 9 bases from J; bases unmatched to any gene: 9. CDR3 residues: CASSTGTGGLGEQFF. As DNA, the CDR3 is TGTGCCAGCAGCACGGGGACAGGGGGCCTTGGTGAGCAGTTCTTC.

This CDR3 is CASRSGGRWITEAFF. CDR3 nucleotide sequence: TGTGCCAGCAGATCAGGGGGGCGTTGGATCACTGAAGCTTTCTTT. The rearrangement joins TRBV12-3 or TRBV12-4 to TRBJ1-1, with 7 bases that match TRBD1. This CDR3 contains 15 residues. After removal of 6 bases from V and 4 bases from J, the junction contained 11 bases not matched to a gene.

For the CDR3, the DNA is TGTGCCATCCGAAACGGACTAGCGGGGCCTGAGACCCAGTACTTC. Translating it yields CAIRNGLAGPETQYF. The chain joins TRBV10-3 to TRBJ2-5, with 12 bases fitting TRBD2. Germline lookup yields CDR1 ENHRY and CDR2 SYGVKD. V was clipped by 8 bases and J by 5 bases; unmatched bases: 9. CDR3 length: 15 residues.

The chain links TRBV24-1 to TRBJ1-5; unclear D gene. The V end was cut by 5 bases, the J end by 3 bases, with 10 bases between. Germline CDR1 reads KGHDR; CDR2 reads SFDVKD. The CDR3 has 14 amino acids. CDR3 sequence reads: CATSVAGPNQPQHF. In DNA, the CDR3 is TGTGCCACCAGTGTTGCGGGTCCCAATCAGCCCCAGCATTTT.

This clonotype was seen ten or more times. This chain joins TRBV12-3 or TRBV12-4 and TRBJ2-2, with D perhaps matching TRBD2 (6 bases). V was shortened by 7 bases and J by 9 bases, with 18 bases between the two germline ends. The CDR3 covers 14 residues. The DNA for the CDR3 is TGTGCCAGCACCTCACTAGGGGAGGCCAGGGAGCTGTTTTTT. Its protein is CASTSLGEARELFF.

This chain links TRBV3-1 with TRBJ2-7, with D possibly matching TRBD2 (5 bases). Per germline, CDR1 LGHDT and CDR2 YNNKEL (reference sequence). The CDR3 spans 14 residues. V lost 4 bases, J lost 5 bases, and 15 bases lay in between. The CDR3: CASSPRTFWDEQYF. In DNA form, the CDR3 reads TGTGCCAGCAGCCCCCGGACTTTTTGGGACGAGCAGTACTTC.

The gene calls are TRBV15 and TRBJ2-7; D possibly corresponds to TRBD2 (6 bases). The CDR3 extends over 18 amino acids. The V gene's germline CDR1 is LNHNV and CDR2 YYDKDF (reference sequence). The germline V and J ends were trimmed by 0 bases and 4 bases, with 22 bases remaining between them. CDR3 sequence reads: CATSREWAWGEEVYEQYV. The CDR3, as DNA: TGTGCCACCAGCAGAGAATGGGCTTGGGGGGAGGAGGTTTACGAGCAGTACGTC.

At least ten counts were recorded for this clonotype. The rearrangement joins TRBV29-1 to TRBJ2-1; a weak D match, TRBD1 (5 bases). This CDR3 has 16 amino acids. Per the germline V gene, CDR1 is SQVTM and CDR2 is ANQGSEA. Trimming left V 2 bases short and J 5 bases short, with 19 bases between. CDR3 amino acids: CSVELETALFNNEQFF. DNA of the CDR3: TGCAGCGTTGAATTGGAGACAGCCTTATTTAACAATGAGCAGTTCTTC.

The rearrangement uses TRBV3-1 and TRBJ2-1; 8 bases align to TRBD2. CDR1 and CDR2 (germline): LGHDT, YNNKEL (reference sequence). This CDR3 has 16 amino acids. Trimming at V came to 0 bases and at J to 6 bases, leaving 7 bases not matched to a gene. CDR3 loop: CASSQDGGSGANEQFF. The CDR3 region has the DNA TGTGCCAGCAGCCAAGATGGTGGTAGCGGGGCCAATGAGCAGTTCTTC.

The chain uses TRBV7-3 and TRBJ2-2; D perhaps matches TRBD2 (5 bases). V gave up 4 bases and J gave up 3 bases, with 12 bases separating them. CDR1 and CDR2 (germline): SGHTA, FQGTGA. This CDR3 is built from 15 residues. The CDR3 region is CASSSLDKYTGELFF. The CDR3 bases are TGTGCCAGCAGCTCACTAGATAAGTACACCGGGGAGCTGTTTTTT.

The chain uses TRBV27 and TRBJ2-2; 7 positions agree with TRBD1. The germline V gene has CDR1 MNHEY and CDR2 SMNVEV (reference sequence). The CDR3 loop spans 16 amino acids. The trim removed 6 bases at V and 1 base at J, leaving 8 bases unmatched. CDR3 in amino acids: CASRRRQGVNTGELFF. In nucleotides, the CDR3 is TGTGCCAGCAGGAGAAGGCAGGGGGTGAACACCGGGGAGCTGTTTTTT.

This clonotype was observed a handful of times. In DNA form, the CDR3 reads TGTGCCAGCAGCCAAATGAGGACTAGCGGTTCCTACAATGAGCAGTTCTTC. Protein product: CASSQMRTSGSYNEQFF. This chain links TRBV4-2 with TRBJ2-1; the match to TRBD2 covers 10 bases. With V trimmed by 2 bases and J by 1 base, 5 bases remained unmatched. The CDR3 extends over 17 amino acids. The germline CDR1 and CDR2 sequences are LGHNA and YNFKEQ.

Notes on this clonotype: The junction shows a germline mismatch at one end, possibly a read error. CDR3 in amino acids: CASGLGTGFSNYGYTF. CDR3 coding DNA: TGTGCCAGCGGCTTAGGGACAGGGTTCTCTAACTATGGCTACACCTTC. The genes are TRBV7-9 and TRBJ1-2; the match to TRBD1 covers 9 bases. Per germline, CDR1 SEHNR and CDR2 FQNEAQ (reference sequence). The length of the CDR3 is 16 residues.

In its sample, this clonotype was seen a few times. The J gene is TRBJ2-2, the V gene TRBV12-3 or TRBV12-4; possible D gene TRBD2, 5 bases. V was cut by 3 bases and J by 5 bases, with 13 bases left in between. The CDR3 consists of 15 residues. The CDR3 loop reads CASSLRLSGTGELFF. The CDR3 DNA sequence: TGTGCCAGCAGTTTGCGGCTCTCGGGGACCGGGGAGCTGTTTTTT.

This clonotype was seen repeatedly, ten times or more. The chain uses TRBV29-1 and TRBJ1-2; TRBD1 agrees at 8 bases. V gave up 3 bases and J gave up 7 bases; unmatched junction bases: 7. The CDR3 runs 13 residues. CDR1 and CDR2 from the germline V gene are SQVTM and ANQGSEA. This chain's CDR3 is CSVDSGQGFGYTF. As DNA, the CDR3 is TGCAGCGTTGATAGTGGACAGGGTTTTGGCTACACCTTC.

This clonotype was found a few times. The chain links TRBV24-1 to TRBJ2-7; 10 nucleotides line up with TRBD1. The CDR3 has 15 amino acids. Germline values: CDR1 KGHDR, CDR2 SFDVKD. V dropped 6 bases and J dropped 6; count of bases not matched to a gene: 10. The CDR3 loop reads CATSPTGTGAGEQYF. The CDR3 DNA reads as TGTGCCACCAGTCCCACCGGGACAGGGGCGGGCGAGCAGTACTTC.

The chain has TRBV2 and TRBJ1-1; perhaps TRBD1 as D (6 bases). The CDR3 sequence is 18 residues long. Germline assignment: CDR1 SNHLY and CDR2 FYNNEI. V lost 6 bases and J 0 bases, leaving 23 bases between the germline ends. In DNA, the CDR3 is TGTGCCAGCAGACCGACAGGCCGAGGGATGGCCTTGAACACTGAAGCTTTCTTT. Amino acid sequence: CASRPTGRGMALNTEAFF.

This clonotype was detected a few times. DNA of the CDR3: TGCAGTGCTAGAGATACAGTGCCCTGGGCACCCCTCCACTTT. Protein product: CSARDTVPWAPLHF. J is TRBJ1-6 and V is TRBV20-1; D gene ambiguous. V lost 0 bases to trimming and J lost 11 bases, with 14 bases between them. This CDR3 contains 14 residues. The germline gives CDR1 DFQATT, CDR2 SNEGSKA (reference sequence).

The V call is TRBV27, the J call TRBJ2-7, with 8 bases identical to TRBD1. Germline V CDR1 and CDR2: MNHEY, SMNVEV (reference sequence). After removal of 4 bases from V and 4 bases from J, the junction contained 18 bases not matched to a gene. The CDR3 covers 18 residues. The CDR3 spells CASSSNLGQGVTMYEQYF. In DNA, the CDR3 is TGTGCCAGCAGTTCCAACCTCGGACAGGGAGTTACCATGTACGAGCAGTACTTC.

This clonotype was counted only a few times. The chain employs TRBV11-2 and TRBJ2-1, with D tentatively TRBD1 (5 bases). V lost 5 bases, J lost 3 bases, and 17 bases lay in between. This CDR3 contains 16 residues. Germline V gene sequence: CDR1 SGHAT, CDR2 FQNNGV. Written as DNA, the CDR3 is TGTGCCAGCAGCCTCAGGGTTGATATGAGCTACAATGAGCAGTTCTTC. It codes for CASSLRVDMSYNEQFF.

On this clonotype: One end of the junction fails to match germline, which may point to a read error. V is TRBV10-1 and J is TRBJ2-1, with 9 bases that match TRBD1. The CDR3 consists of 16 residues. Germline loops: CDR1 WNHNN, CDR2 SYGVQD (reference sequence). The CDR3 DNA sequence: TGCGCCAGCAGTGATATTGGGACAGGGTCCTACAATGACCAGTTCTTC. Translation gives CASSDIGTGSYNDQFF.

The chain employs TRBV10-3 and TRBJ2-7; TRBD2 agrees at 7 bases. Unmatched junction bases numbered 9, after V lost 0 bases and J lost 7 bases. The germline CDR1 and CDR2 sequences are ENHRY and SYGVKD. The CDR3 extends over 15 amino acids. CDR3 nucleotide sequence: TGTGCCATCAGTGAGTCGTTCGCGGGAGTAAAGGAGCAGTACTTC. Translating it yields CAISESFAGVKEQYF.

The rearrangement links TRBV9 to TRBJ2-1; 8 bases agree with TRBD2. With V trimmed by 2 bases and J by 4 bases, 11 bases remained unmatched. The CDR3 totals 17 residues. Germline V gene sequence: CDR1 SGDLS, CDR2 YYNGEE. The CDR3 region is CASSVSGSGGPYNEQFF. The CDR3 bases are TGTGCCAGCAGCGTGAGCGGATCGGGAGGGCCGTACAATGAGCAGTTCTTC.

The V and J genes are TRBV29-1 and TRBJ2-5, with D perhaps TRBD1 or TRBD2 (5 bases each). Trimming took off 3 bases at V and 5 bases at J, with 10 bases between the two ends. From germline, CDR1 is SQVTM and CDR2 ANQGSEA. The CDR3 contains 12 residues. CDR3 residues: CSVELGTETQYF. The CDR3 bases are TGCAGCGTTGAGTTAGGGACGGAGACCCAGTACTTC. Supplemented by reference TRBV29-1 and TRBJ2-5, the full variable domain reads SAVISQKPSRDICQRGTSLTIQCQVDSQVTMMFWYRQQPGQSLTLIATANQGSEATYESGFVIDKFPISRPNLTFSTLTVSNMSPEDSSIYLCSVELGTETQYFGPGTRLLVL.

Only a few counts were recorded for this clonotype. The J gene is TRBJ2-7, the V gene TRBV20-1; D is unclear. CDR1 is DFQATT and CDR2 is SNEGSKA in the germline V gene (reference sequence). The V end lost 0 bases, the J end lost 2 bases, and 11 bases lay between the germline ends. There are 14 residues in the CDR3. For the CDR3, the DNA is TGCAGTGCTAGAGATATTGGCGGCACCTACGAGCAGTACGTC. Encoded protein: CSARDIGGTYEQYV.

The chain recombines TRBV20-1 with TRBJ2-7; TRBD2 matches 7 bases. The CDR3 length is 13 residues. Germline CDR1 DFQATT, CDR2 SNEGSKA (reference sequence). J gave up 3 bases and V 5 bases, and 7 bases lay outside the gene matches. DNA for the CDR3: TGCAGTGCTTCTACTAGCGTTAGCTACGAGCAGTACTTC. As protein: CSASTSVSYEQYF.

This clonotype was counted only a few times. The CDR3 reads CASSLAYAGTLAKNIQYF. DNA for the CDR3: TGCGCCAGCAGCTTGGCCTATGCAGGGACTCTAGCCAAAAACATTCAGTACTTC. This chain connects TRBV5-1 to TRBJ2-4; TRBD2 is a possible D gene (6 bases). Germline CDR1 and CDR2: SGHRS and YFSETQ. This CDR3 contains 18 residues. V lost 0 bases and J 0 bases, leaving 16 bases between the germline ends.

The CDR3, as DNA: TGTGCCACCAGTGATTTGGGGAGAAACCAGTTCTTC. Protein product: CATSDLGRNQFF. The V gene is TRBV24-1, the J gene TRBJ2-1; TRBD2 is a possible D gene (5 bases). From germline, CDR1 is KGHDR and CDR2 SFDVKD. V was trimmed by 0 bases and J by 13 bases, leaving 9 bases between them. The CDR3 loop spans 12 amino acids.

This clonotype was counted ten times or more. The chain has TRBV7-2 and TRBJ1-2, with 11 bases aligning to TRBD1. This CDR3 has 15 residues. The trim removed 1 base at V and 8 bases at J, leaving 6 bases unmatched. Looked up from germline, CDR1 is SGHTA and CDR2 is FQGNSA. The CDR3 region is CASSLGDRGTDGYTF. For the CDR3, the DNA is TGTGCCAGCAGCTTAGGGGACAGGGGGACGGACGGCTACACCTTC.